This TCR beta chain was sequenced in a study of T cells in localized non-small cell lung cancer. Sequenced by immunoSEQ multiplex PCR; TCRdb stores in-frame clones only, minus some. Seen here are about 3,200 clones, around 24% observed once, and the top ten hold roughly a fifth. Broader study findings: Clonality of T cells reached its maximum in uninvolved adjacent lung, surpassing tumor.

With regard to this clone: Antigen unknown.

The CDR3 extends over 15 amino acids. Germline CDR1 MGHDK, CDR2 SYGVNS. The junction had 14 bases not matched to a gene; V was cut back by 10 bases and J by 4 bases. The TCR comes from a man between 40 and 69 years old with stage I lung adenocarcinoma. V gene TRBV25-1 combines with J gene TRBJ2-7, with 9 bases identical to TRBD1. Sequences were derived from lung tumor tissue, sampled before any cancer treatment. The CDR3 DNA is TGTGCCACCTCCCCGGCGGGGACAGGGAGTTACGAGCAGTACTTC. Its protein product is CATSPAGTGSYEQYF.